The rows below give T cell receptor beta chains drawn from one sample of a study of identical twins. TCRdb redid the calling of the 5' RACE reads with MiXCR, one entry per CDR3 protein. In the table there are about 470,000 distinct CDR3 sequences, 24% of which are singletons. This same sample was also part of a study on T cells expressing NK-cell markers.

The sequenced material came from CD4+ T cells sorted from blood. These receptors all come from a woman aged 18-29 years in good health. Each CDR3 is given with its conserved first and last residue. A D gene is named only where the DNA matches it firmly. Where a row states a size, it is once, few, many or the class of an expanded clone; other rows omit it.

>NA|TRBD1|TRBJ1-5|TRBV18
TGTGCCAGCTCAACAGGGGGCGATCAGCCCCAGCATTTT
CASSTGGDQPQHF
>few|TRBD1|TRBJ2-7|TRBV5-1
TGCGCCAGCAGCCGACAGGGTATGACCTACGAGCAGTACTTC
CASSRQGMTYEQYF
>NA|TRBD1|TRBJ1-1|TRBV6-5
TGTGCCATCCGACAGGGAGCTGAAGCTTTCTTT
CAIRQGAEAFF
>few|NA|TRBJ2-3|TRBV6-5
TGTGCCAGCAGTTACTCACAGGTTCGGTGGGTCACAGATACGCAGTATTTT
CASSYSQVRWVTDTQYF
>NA|NA|TRBJ2-1|TRBV6-1
TGTGCCAGCAGTGTGGGAGTTCGAAGTGAGCAGTTCTTC
CASSVGVRSEQFF
>NA|NA|TRBJ1-1|TRBV10-2
TGCGCCAGCAGTGAGGGAAGGATACTCACTGAAGCTTTCTTT
CASSEGRILTEAFF
>few|TRBD1|TRBJ1-3|TRBV6-1
TGTGCCAGCCGGAGTGGGACAGCTGGAAACACCATATATTTT
CASRSGTAGNTIYF
>NA|NA|TRBJ2-5|TRBV7-8
TGTGCCAGCAGCCAAAACCGGGACCACCATCAAGAGACCCAGTACTTC
CASSQNRDHHQETQYF
>few|TRBD1|TRBJ1-5|TRBV16
TGTGCCAGCAGCCGACCCACAGGGGGTGTAAATCAGCCCCAGCATTTT
CASSRPTGGVNQPQHF
>few|NA|TRBJ2-1|TRBV7-6
TGTGCCAGCAGCTCCCCTTACTCGGACTTAGGCAATGAGCAGTTCTTC
CASSSPYSDLGNEQFF
>few|NA|TRBJ2-7|TRBV3-1
TGTGCCAGCAGCCAAGCATCAAGCGGAGCAGCCGAGCAGTACTTC
CASSQASSGAAEQYF
>NA|NA|TRBJ1-2|TRBV12-3/TRBV12-4
TGTGCCAGCACCCTGATTTTTGGCAGGGGCTATGGCTACACCTTC
CASTLIFGRGYGYTF
>few|TRBD2|TRBJ2-3|TRBV9
TGTGCCAGCAGCGTAGGCGGGAGGAAAACTAGCACAGATACGCAGTATTTT
CASSVGGRKTSTDTQYF
>NA|NA|TRBJ1-2|TRBV10-3
TGTGCCATCAGTGAGAATGGCCGCAACTATGGCTACACCTTC
CAISENGRNYGYTF
>few|NA|TRBJ2-1|TRBV6-5
TGTGCCAGCAGTTACCCAGGGACATACAACAATGAGCAGTTCTTC
CASSYPGTYNNEQFF
>NA|NA|TRBJ1-1|TRBV2
TGTGCCAGCAGTGAACATCCGAACACTGAAGCTTTCTTT
CASSEHPNTEAFF
>NA|NA|TRBJ2-5|TRBV7-2
TGTGCCAGCGCTAGGCAGGGCCCAGAGACCCAGTACTTC
CASARQGPETQYF
>few|NA|TRBJ2-7|TRBV7-2
TGTGCCAGCAGCGGTGAGACAGGACGCACCCACGAGCAGTACTTC
CASSGETGRTHEQYF
>NA|TRBD1|TRBJ2-5|TRBV3-1
TGTGCCAGCAGCAGGAGGACAGGGGACCAGTACTTC
CASSRRTGDQYF
>few|NA|TRBJ2-1|TRBV12-5
TGTGCTAGTGGCCCCCGGGGTCTCCTCGGGGGGCAGTTCTTC
CASGPRGLLGGQFF
>NA|TRBD1|TRBJ1-1|TRBV5-1
TGCGCCAGCAGCTCGGGACAGATGAACACTGAAGCTTTCTTT
CASSSGQMNTEAFF
>NA|NA|TRBJ1-4|TRBV20-1
TGCAGTCTAGGCCCGGCTGGGGCGAGGAGGGAAAAACTGTTTTTT
CSLGPAGARREKLFF
>NA|NA|TRBJ2-3|TRBV6-1
TGTGCCAGCAAGAGGGGGAGAGATACGCAGTATTTT
CASKRGRDTQYF
>NA|NA|TRBJ2-1|TRBV12-3/TRBV12-4
TGTGCCAGCAGCCGTGCCGGGGGACTCCGTTTTGAGCAGTTCTTC
CASSRAGGLRFEQFF
>few|TRBD2|TRBJ2-1|TRBV20-1
TGCAGTGCTAGAGACCGGGGACTAGCGGGGGGGAGTGAGCAGTTCTTC
CSARDRGLAGGSEQFF
>few|NA|TRBJ2-4|TRBV4-1
TGCGCCAGCAGCGCGCCGGGTTCGGGACCCAAAAACATTCAGTACTTC
CASSAPGSGPKNIQYF
>NA|NA|TRBJ2-7|TRBV12-3/TRBV12-4
TGTGCCAGCAGTCGCACGCACGAGCAGTACTTC
CASSRTHEQYF
>few|NA|TRBJ2-1|TRBV6-2/TRBV6-3
TGTGCCAGCAGTTCCCGCAGTAAGGGGGGGGGCCTTGCAAAATACAATGAGCAGTTCTTC
CASSSRSKGGGLAKYNEQFF
>NA|NA|TRBJ2-7|TRBV20-1
TGCAGTGCTAGAGGCACTACAGTAGGCTACGAGCAGTACTTC
CSARGTTVGYEQYF
>NA|NA|TRBJ2-1|TRBV7-2
TGTGCCAGCAGCTTAGCGCGGGACATGGGGAATGAGCAGTTCTTC
CASSLARDMGNEQFF
>NA|TRBD1|TRBJ1-2|TRBV9
TGTGCCAGCAGCGGGGGGACAGGGACTTATGGCTACACCTTC
CASSGGTGTYGYTF
>few|NA|TRBJ1-1|TRBV7-3
TGTGCCAGCGGGATAGGAAAGAACACTGAAGCTTTCTTT
CASGIGKNTEAFF
>few|TRBD1|TRBJ1-4|TRBV6-5
TGTGCCAGCAGTTCCGGGACAGGGACTGAAAAACTGTTTTTT
CASSSGTGTEKLFF
>few|TRBD2|TRBJ2-3|TRBV2
TGTGCCAGCAGTCAAAGCCTCGGGACTAGCCAGTATACGCAGTATTTT
CASSQSLGTSQYTQYF
>many|TRBD1|TRBJ2-7|TRBV12-3/TRBV12-4
TGTGCCAGCAGAGGGACAGGGTCCCACGAGCAGTACTTC
CASRGTGSHEQYF
>few|NA|TRBJ2-1|TRBV20-1
TGCAGTGCTAGTCGGGCCAGGGGGGACAATGAGCAGTTCTTC
CSASRARGDNEQFF
>NA|NA|TRBJ1-2|TRBV11-2
TGTGCCAGCAGCTCATTAAGGGGAGCCAACTATGGCTACACCTTC
CASSSLRGANYGYTF
>NA|NA|TRBJ2-1|TRBV7-2
TGTGCCAGCAGCAGCTTTGCGGGACAGTCCAATGAGCAGTTCTTC
CASSSFAGQSNEQFF
>few|TRBD2|TRBJ2-7|TRBV12-3/TRBV12-4
TGTGCCAGCAGAATCGGGCTAGCGGCTTATTACGAGCAGTACTTC
CASRIGLAAYYEQYF
>NA|TRBD2|TRBJ2-1|TRBV2
TGTGCCAGCAGTGAAGCGCGGTCGGTGCAGCGGGATAACAATGAGCAGTTCTTC
CASSEARSVQRDNNEQFF
>few|NA|TRBJ1-4|TRBV3-1
TGTGCCAGCGGTTACAAGGATCCACTGTTTTTT
CASGYKDPLFF
>few|TRBD2|TRBJ2-1|TRBV7-8
TGTGCCAGCAGCTCCTTATCCGGGACTAACAACCCCTACAATGAGCAGTTCTTC
CASSSLSGTNNPYNEQFF
>few|NA|TRBJ2-3|TRBV6-5
TGTGCCAGCAGTTACCCACCCACAGATACGCAGTATTTT
CASSYPPTDTQYF
>NA|NA|TRBJ2-2|TRBV15
TGTGCCACCAGCAGATCTCACACCGGGGAGCTGTTTTTT
CATSRSHTGELFF
>once|NA|TRBJ2-2|TRBV28
TGTGCCAGCCACCCAGGGCCGAACACCGGGGAGCTGTTTTTT
CASHPGPNTGELFF
>NA|NA|TRBJ2-1|TRBV5-1
TGCGCCAGCAGCCTCGACGGGCACAATGAGCAGTTCTTC
CASSLDGHNEQFF
>NA|NA|TRBJ2-7|TRBV18
TGTGCCAGCTCACCAGGGGGGTCTGAGGGCTCCTACGAGCAGTACTTC
CASSPGGSEGSYEQYF